This T cell receptor beta chain was identified in a study of graft-versus-host responses after intestinal transplantation. Points from the study as a whole: There were GvH clones found in recipient marrow, and some of them appeared first in ileum or blood.

Measured with immunoSEQ multiplex PCR; TCRdb has only the in-frame clones, and not every one. The repertoire consists of tens of thousands of clones, with approximately 89% occurring once and the leading ten covering around 5%. The CDR3 loop spans 16 amino acids. Germline V gene sequence: CDR1 SGHVS, CDR2 FQNEAQ. J was trimmed by 4 bases and V by 5 bases; bases with no gene match: 11. About this clone itself: Its antigen is undetermined.

This chain connects TRBV7-8 to TRBJ2-7; 10 bases are shared with TRBD2. Sample: PBMCs, taken around 68 days after intestinal transplantation. The receptor was isolated from a human patient who received an intestinal transplant, so some T cells may come from the graft donor. In nucleotides, the CDR3 is TGTGCCAGCAGCCCCGAGCTAGCGGGGGACTTTTACGAGCAGTACTTC. Translating it yields CASSPELAGDFYEQYF. The full variable domain, with the rest looked up from reference TRBV7-8 and TRBJ2-7, is GAGVSQSPRYKVAKRGQDVALRCDPISGHVSLFWYQQALGQGPEFLTYFQNEAQLDKSGLPSDRFFAERPEGSVSTLKIQRTQQEDSAVYLCASSPELAGDFYEQYFGPGTRLTVT.